Below, 16 T cell receptor beta chains from the same sample are listed, as sequenced in a study of graft-versus-host responses after intestinal transplantation. Their specific antigens are unknown. Only in-frame clones appear in the TCRdb table, and some are missing; sequencing was by immunoSEQ multiplex PCR. The sample includes about 120,000 clones, about nine tenths seen only once; the top ten take about 0.18%. This specimen was unstimulated CD4+ T cells sorted from spleen or lymph node cells, taken before intestinal transplant. The receptors were gathered from a human donor who received an intestinal transplant.

The chain has TRBV9 and TRBJ2-7, with D maybe TRBD1 (5 bases). V lost 2 bases to trimming and J lost 2 bases, with 11 bases between them. Germline V gene lookup returns CDR1 SGDLS and CDR2 YYNGEE. The CDR3 is made up of 14 amino acids. The DNA for the CDR3 is TGTGCCAGCAGCGTGGGAACAGGTCCCTACGAGCAGTACTTC. Residues: CASSVGTGPYEQYF. The full variable domain, in which reference TRBV9 and TRBJ2-7 provide the parts outside the CDR3, is DSGVTQTPKHLITATGQRVTLRCSPRSGDLSVYWYQQSLDQGLQFLIQYYNGEERAKGNILERFSAQQFPDLHSELNLSSLELGDSALYFCASSVGTGPYEQYFGPGTRLTVT.

V gene TRBV7-6 combines with J gene TRBJ2-2; D is unclear. Germline assignment: CDR1 SGHVS and CDR2 FNYEAQ. There are 14 residues in the CDR3. The ends were cut back, 3 bases at V and 4 bases at J, with 9 bases in the middle. CDR3 region: CASSFPGFTGELFF. As DNA, the CDR3 is TGTGCCAGCAGCTTCCCCGGGTTCACCGGGGAGCTGTTTTTT.

V gene TRBV7-2 combines with J gene TRBJ2-7; 8 bases match TRBD2. Germline V CDR1 and CDR2: SGHTA, FQGNSA. V lost 7 bases and J lost 2; bases outside the gene matches: 4. The CDR3 spans 13 residues. For the CDR3, the DNA is TGTGCCAGCATCCGGGGGGGGACCTACGAGCAGTACTTC. It translates to CASIRGGTYEQYF.

This clone was detected once. The V gene is TRBV2, the J gene TRBJ1-1; D uncertain. The V gene's germline CDR1 is SNHLY and CDR2 FYNNEI. The CDR3 length is 15 residues. V was cut by 6 bases and J by 0 bases, with 14 bases left in between. CDR3 amino acids: CASSEQNRMNTEAFF. CDR3 DNA: TGTGCCAGCAGCGAACAGAATCGAATGAACACTGAAGCTTTCTTT.

Only one count was recorded for this clone. The rearrangement joins TRBV18 to TRBJ1-1, with 9 bases aligning to TRBD1. After removal of 1 base from V and 6 bases from J, the junction contained 6 bases not matched to a gene. Germline V gene sequence: CDR1 KGHSH, CDR2 LQKENI. The CDR3 consists of 15 residues. The CDR3 is CASSPLTGGGSEAFF. The CDR3 DNA sequence: TGTGCCAGCTCACCACTTACAGGGGGCGGATCTGAAGCTTTCTTT. The variable domain in full, completed from reference TRBV18 and TRBJ1-1, reads NAGVMQNPRHLVRRRGQEARLRCSPMKGHSHVYWYRQLPEEGLKFMVYLQKENIIDESGMPKERFSAEFPKEGPSILRIQQVVRGDSAAYFCASSPLTGGGSEAFFGQGTRLTVV.

The chain combines TRBV2 with TRBJ2-1; 7 bases are shared with TRBD2. The CDR3 runs 16 residues. The ends lost 1 base at V and 8 bases at J; junction bases unmatched: 11. Germline V gives CDR1 SNHLY, CDR2 FYNNEI. The DNA for the CDR3 is TGTGCCAGCAGTGAAGGGGGGGGAAGACCTTTCTATGAGCAGTTCTTC. Protein product: CASSEGGGRPFYEQFF.

The chain uses TRBV2 and TRBJ1-1; D is unclear. The CDR3 is made up of 13 amino acids. The germline CDR1 and CDR2 sequences are SNHLY and FYNNEI. The V and J ends lost 6 bases and 1 base respectively, with 9 bases between them. DNA of the CDR3: TGTGCCAGCAGCCAGGACTGGAACACTGAAGCTTTCTTT. Translating gives CASSQDWNTEAFF.

The CDR3 DNA reads TGTGCCATCAGTGTAGACACCTACAATGAGCAGTTCTTC. The encoded protein is CAISVDTYNEQFF. The chain uses TRBV10-3 and TRBJ2-1; D is undetermined. Trimming shortened V by 4 bases and J by 2 bases, and 6 bases separated the two germline ends. CDR3 size: 13 residues. The germline CDR1 and CDR2 sequences are ENHRY and SYGVKD.

This clone has a single count. The chain links TRBV7-2 to TRBJ2-3; 9 bases map to TRBD2. Germline V CDR1 and CDR2: SGHTA, FQGNSA. J gave up 0 bases and V 2 bases, and 6 bases lay outside the gene matches. The CDR3 contains 17 residues. DNA for the CDR3: TGTGCCAGCAGCTTAAGCGGGGGGACTTCTAGCACAGATACGCAGTATTTT. The encoded protein is CASSLSGGTSSTDTQYF. Together with reference TRBV7-2 and TRBJ2-3, the CDR3 gives the full variable domain: GAGVSQSPSNKVTEKGKDVELRCDPISGHTALYWYRQSLGQGLEFLIYFQGNSAPDKSGLPSDRFSAERTGGSVSTLTIQRTQQEDSAVYLCASSLSGGTSSTDTQYFGPGTRLTVL.

CDR3 protein: CASSYRGMGYNEQFF. The CDR3 DNA follows: TGTGCCAGCAGCTACAGGGGGATGGGGTACAATGAGCAGTTCTTC. The chain links TRBV11-2 to TRBJ2-1; 8 bases line up with TRBD1. The germline CDR1 and CDR2 sequences are SGHAT and FQNNGV. Trimming took 4 bases from V and 4 from J; bases not matched to a gene: 6. CDR3 length: 15 residues. Looking up the rest from reference TRBV11-2 and TRBJ2-1 gives the full variable domain: EAGVAQSPRYKIIEKRQSVAFWCNPISGHATLYWYQQILGQGPKLLIQFQNNGVVDDSQLPKDRFSAERLKGVDSTLKIQPAKLEDSAVYLCASSYRGMGYNEQFFGPGTRLTVL.

The J gene is TRBJ2-3, the V gene TRBV10-3, with TRBD2 matching over 7 bases. With V trimmed by 4 bases and J by 3 bases, 4 bases remained unmatched. Germline V CDR1 and CDR2: ENHRY, SYGVKD. The CDR3 has 14 amino acids. DNA for the CDR3: TGTGCCATCAGTGTGGGAGGGGCGACAGATACGCAGTATTTT. Translated: CAISVGGATDTQYF.

The chain uses TRBV28 and TRBJ2-7, with TRBD2 as a possible D gene (5 bases). Trimming took 2 bases from V and 3 from J, leaving 11 bases between them. Germline lookup yields CDR1 MDHEN and CDR2 SYDVKM. The CDR3 has 14 residues. CDR3 coding DNA: TGTGCCAGCAGTTTAGCGGGCGCCGGCTACGAGCAGTACTTC. Amino acids: CASSLAGAGYEQYF.

This chain uses TRBV5-4 with TRBJ2-5; no clear D. V was pared by 0 bases and J by 1 base, with 10 bases between. The CDR3 contains 15 residues. Germline values: CDR1 SGHNT, CDR2 YYREEE (reference sequence). DNA of the CDR3: TGTGCCAGCAGCTTGGGAGCTCTCCGCCAAGAGACCCAGTACTTC. This encodes CASSLGALRQETQYF.

The rearrangement links TRBV27 to TRBJ2-5, with D perhaps matching TRBD2 (5 bases). Germline-derived CDR1 and CDR2 are MNHEY and SMNVEV (reference sequence). This CDR3 is 13 amino acids long. V gave up 3 bases and J gave up 5 bases, with 10 bases separating them. The CDR3 here is CASSFISGETQYF. The CDR3 DNA reads TGTGCCAGCAGTTTTATATCGGGGGAGACCCAGTACTTC.

The chain links TRBV6-1 to TRBJ1-4; 10 bases are shared with TRBD1. The CDR3 consists of 15 residues. V shed 7 bases and J 5 bases; nucleotides not matched to a gene: 7. Germline CDR1 and CDR2: MNHNS and SASEGT. The CDR3 region has the DNA TGTGCCAGCAAGGGGGGACAGGGGCGGAATGAAAAACTGTTTTTT. It codes for CASKGGQGRNEKLFF.

A single count supports this clone. The chain carries TRBV9 and TRBJ1-1, with TRBD1 matching over 7 bases. CDR3 size: 15 residues. The trim removed 0 bases at V and 1 base at J, leaving 3 bases unmatched. CDR1 and CDR2 (germline): SGDLS, YYNGEE. This chain's CDR3 is CASSVVRTGNTEAFF. CDR3 in DNA: TGTGCCAGCAGCGTAGTAAGGACAGGGAACACTGAAGCTTTCTTT.